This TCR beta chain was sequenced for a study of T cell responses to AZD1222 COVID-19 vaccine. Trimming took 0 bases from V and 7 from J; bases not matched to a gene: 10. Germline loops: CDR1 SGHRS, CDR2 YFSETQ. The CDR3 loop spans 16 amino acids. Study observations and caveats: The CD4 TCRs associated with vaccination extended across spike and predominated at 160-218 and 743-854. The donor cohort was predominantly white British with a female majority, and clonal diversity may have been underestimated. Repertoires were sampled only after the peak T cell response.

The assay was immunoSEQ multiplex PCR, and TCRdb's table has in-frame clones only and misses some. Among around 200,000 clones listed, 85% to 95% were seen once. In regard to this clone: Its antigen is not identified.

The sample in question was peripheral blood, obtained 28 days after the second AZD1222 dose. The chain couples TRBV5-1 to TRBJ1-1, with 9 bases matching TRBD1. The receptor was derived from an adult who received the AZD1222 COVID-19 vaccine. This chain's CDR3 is CASSLGTGDVGGEAFF. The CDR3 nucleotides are TGCGCCAGCAGCTTGGGGACAGGGGATGTTGGGGGTGAAGCTTTCTTT.